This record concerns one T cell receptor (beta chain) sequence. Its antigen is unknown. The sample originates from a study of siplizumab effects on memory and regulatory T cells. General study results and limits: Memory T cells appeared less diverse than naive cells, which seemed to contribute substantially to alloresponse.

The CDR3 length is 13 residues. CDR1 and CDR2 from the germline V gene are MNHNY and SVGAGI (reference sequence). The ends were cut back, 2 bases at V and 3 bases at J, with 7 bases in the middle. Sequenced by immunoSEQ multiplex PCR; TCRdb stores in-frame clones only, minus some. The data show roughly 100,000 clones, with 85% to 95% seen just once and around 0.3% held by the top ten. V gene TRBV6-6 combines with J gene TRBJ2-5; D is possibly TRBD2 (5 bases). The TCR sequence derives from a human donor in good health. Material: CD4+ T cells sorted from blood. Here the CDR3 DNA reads TGTGCCAGCAGTTACGGGGAGAAAGAGACCCAGTACTTC. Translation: CASSYGEKETQYF.